These T cell receptor beta chains were read from a single sample in a study of shared clonotypes between healthy human individuals. Clones were read by immunoSEQ multiplex PCR, and TCRdb kept only the in-frame ones, dropping some. The data contain a few million clones, roughly 93% of them seen just once; the ten biggest clones take up about 0.37%. Material for sequencing was naive CD4+ T cells from PBMCs. The receptors shown here come from a man between 18 and 29 years old in good health. Some clones in this sample may be carry-over from other donors' samples. CDR3s include the opening cysteine and the closing phenylalanine or tryptophan. Fields, in order: J gene, clone size, V gene, D gene, CDR3 protein, CDR3 DNA. A D gene is named only where the DNA matches it firmly. Clone size, where shown, is once, few, many, or a class for clones that have expanded.

>TRBJ2-3|.|TRBV9|TRBD2
CASSDGLAGSDTQYF
TGTGCCAGCAGCGACGGACTAGCGGGATCAGATACGCAGTATTTT
>TRBJ2-5|.|TRBV4-2|.
CASSWGRGQETQYF
TGTGCCAGCAGCTGGGGCCGGGGGCAAGAGACCCAGTACTTC
>TRBJ1-2|.|TRBV18|.
CASSPRDIGYGYTF
TGTGCCAGCTCACCAAGGGATATTGGCTATGGCTACACCTTC
>TRBJ2-7|.|TRBV11-3|.
CASSLTSGTGRGEQYF
TGTGCCAGCAGTCTTACATCCGGGACTGGCCGTGGAGAGCAGTACTTC
>TRBJ2-1|once|TRBV10-3|.
CAISESSRGGNEQFF
TGTGCCATCAGTGAGTCTTCGAGGGGTGGGAATGAGCAGTTCTTC
>TRBJ1-2|once|TRBV4-3|.
CASSQSVSIYRGREVSTF
TGCGCCAGCAGCCAATCTGTATCGATCTATAGGGGCAGGGAGGTTTCCACCTTC
>TRBJ2-4|.|TRBV5-1|.
CASSSPDGGNIQYF
TGCGCCAGCAGCTCCCCGGACGGAGGAAACATTCAGTACTTC
>TRBJ1-2|.|TRBV28|.
CASSGSWPGGYTF
TGTGCCAGCAGTGGGTCCTGGCCAGGGGGCTACACCTTC
>TRBJ2-7|.|TRBV7-6|.
CASSLAQGYEQYF
TGTGCCAGCAGCTTAGCGCAGGGGTACGAGCAGTACTTC
>TRBJ2-7|.|TRBV18|.
CASSPGFEGVDGGSYEQYF
TGTGCCAGCTCACCAGGATTCGAGGGAGTGGATGGGGGGTCCTACGAGCAGTACTTC
>TRBJ2-7|.|TRBV5-1|TRBD2
CASSTERGSYEQYF
TGCGCCAGCAGCACTGAGCGGGGCTCCTACGAGCAGTACTTC
>TRBJ1-4|once|TRBV7-2|.
CASRGGLNEKLFF
TGTGCCAGCAGGGGGGGATTAAATGAAAAACTGTTTTTT
>TRBJ1-4|.|TRBV18|.
CASSPVRRAFNEKLFF
TGTGCCAGCTCACCAGTTAGGAGGGCTTTCAATGAAAAACTGTTTTTT
>TRBJ1-1|.|TRBV6-5|.
CASRGMGNTEAFF
TGTGCCAGCAGGGGGATGGGGAACACTGAAGCTTTCTTT
>TRBJ2-3|.|TRBV28|TRBD2
CASSLGRVGDTQYF
TGTGCCAGCAGCTTAGGGAGGGTAGGAGATACGCAGTATTTT
>TRBJ1-1|.|TRBV5-1|.
CASSLLGWDTEAFF
TGCGCCAGCAGCTTGTTGGGATGGGACACTGAAGCTTTCTTT
>TRBJ1-5|.|TRBV4-1|TRBD1
CASSHPTGEGQPQHF
TGCGCCAGCAGCCACCCGACAGGGGAGGGTCAGCCCCAGCATTTT
>TRBJ2-3|.|TRBV5-1|.
CASSLISRVEDTQYF
TGCGCCAGCAGCTTGATTTCGCGGGTAGAAGATACGCAGTATTTT
>TRBJ2-2|.|TRBV19|.
CASSIVGGTGELFF
TGTGCCAGTAGTATAGTAGGAGGAACCGGGGAGCTGTTTTTT
>TRBJ2-1|.|TRBV9|.
CASSVDLSGEQFF
TGTGCCAGCAGCGTGGACTTATCCGGTGAGCAGTTCTTC
>TRBJ2-1|.|TRBV9|TRBD2
CASSVATETSGVEQFF
TGTGCCAGCAGCGTAGCTACAGAGACTAGCGGGGTTGAGCAGTTCTTC
>TRBJ1-4|.|TRBV7-8|.
CASSYVGTGRLGKLFF
TGTGCCAGCAGCTACGTTGGTACAGGGAGGTTAGGAAAACTGTTTTTT
>TRBJ2-1|.|TRBV5-1|.
CASSPGRGHNEQFF
TGCGCCAGCAGCCCCGGGAGGGGGCATAATGAGCAGTTCTTC
>TRBJ2-7|.|TRBV9|.
CASSLGVSFSYEQYF
TGTGCCAGCAGCCTAGGGGTTTCCTTCTCCTACGAGCAGTACTTC
>TRBJ2-7|.|TRBV20-1|.
CSAGTVTRQYF
TGCAGTGCGGGTACAGTTACGAGGCAGTACTTC
>TRBJ2-1|once|TRBV27|.
CASSLGQGPTNGEQFF
TGTGCCAGCAGTTTGGGGCAGGGGCCTACAAATGGTGAGCAGTTCTTC
>TRBJ2-6|.|TRBV7-2|TRBD1
CASSLVRDRAFSGANVLTF
TGTGCCAGCAGCTTAGTTAGGGACAGGGCTTTCTCTGGGGCCAACGTCCTGACTTTC
>TRBJ2-7|.|TRBV19|.
CASKQGGEQYF
TGTGCCAGTAAACAGGGAGGCGAGCAGTACTTC
>TRBJ2-7|once|TRBV7-9|.
CASSLRGRSSYEQYF
TGTGCCAGCAGCCTGCGTGGGCGGAGCTCCTACGAGCAGTACTTC
>TRBJ1-5|.|TRBV7-2|TRBD1
CASSLVGTGGQPQHF
TGTGCCAGCAGCTTAGTCGGGACAGGAGGTCAGCCCCAGCATTTT